This T cell receptor (beta chain) was recorded in a study of monozygotic twins with inflammatory bowel disease. Overall study results and limits: Healthy co-twins had higher TCRbeta inverse Simpson diversity than their IBD twins.

TCRdb re-called the 5' RACE reads and gives one entry per CDR3 protein, without DNA. This table lists 330,000 or so distinct CDR3 sequences. To note about this clonotype: The antigen is undetermined.

Unfractionated whole blood yielded total RNA, and T cells were not sorted. The CDR3 is made up of 14 amino acids. Germline assignment: CDR1 SGHRS and CDR2 YFSETQ. V is TRBV5-1 and J is TRBJ1-1; as DNA is missing, the TRBD1 call by TCRdb cannot be tested. The TCR originated in a human donor with ulcerative colitis or Crohn's disease, or a healthy co-twin of an affected twin (not recorded which). The sample comprised blood. CDR3 protein: CASSRGQPGTEAFF.